The 21 T cell receptor beta chains reported below all come from one sample, sequenced in a study of cytomegalovirus exposure and HLA in healthy donors. The PCR employed 60 Vbeta primers together with 13 Jbeta primers. Profiling relied on immunoSEQ multiplex PCR, and the TCRdb table lists in-frame clones only, not all of them. The data show about 73,000 clones, over 70% seen once. Sequenced material: PBMCs. The receptor source for this set is a man between 65 and 85 years old in good health and CMV-seronegative.

The chain combines TRBV27 with TRBJ1-2; tentative D call: TRBD1 (5 bases). Looked up from germline, CDR1 is MNHEY and CDR2 is SMNVEV (reference sequence). CDR3 length: 14 residues. Trimming took 0 bases from V and 8 from J, leaving 13 bases between them. The CDR3 reads CASSLSQGIGGYTF. CDR3 sequence (DNA): TGTGCCAGCAGTTTATCTCAGGGAATCGGCGGCTACACCTTC.

There are a few counts of this clone. The chain carries TRBV6-6 and TRBJ2-5; 10 bases are a match to TRBD2. The germline V gene has CDR1 MNHNY and CDR2 SVGAGI (reference sequence). J lost 4 bases, V lost 8 bases, and 4 bases had no gene match. The CDR3 is 13 residues long. The DNA for the CDR3 is TGTGCCAGCGGCTTAGCGGGAGGAGAGACCCAGTACTTC. It is translated as CASGLAGGETQYF.

V and J are TRBV4-3 and TRBJ2-5, with D perhaps matching TRBD2 (5 bases). With the DNA end fitting TRBJ2-7 better, the J assignment may be wrong. The CDR3 sequence is 16 residues long. The V gene's germline CDR1 is LGHNA and CDR2 YSLEER. In DNA, the CDR3 is TGCGCCAGCAGCCAAGATTCTAATTTGGGAGCCTACGAGCAGTACTTC. Encoded protein: CASSQDSNLGAYEQYF.

The V gene is TRBV28, the J gene TRBJ1-1, with TRBD1 matching 7 bases. Germline CDR1 and CDR2: MDHEN and SYDVKM. V shed 2 bases and J 11 bases; nucleotides not matched to a gene: 8. The CDR3 is 13 amino acids. The CDR3 coding sequence is TGTGCCAGCAGTTTAATATTACAGGGGCGGGCTTTCTTT. This sequence encodes CASSLILQGRAFF.

As to this clone: The same CDR3 also results from other DNA sequences found in this sample. The V gene is TRBV11-2, the J gene TRBJ2-5, with a tentative D call TRBD1 (5 bases). Trimming shortened V by 1 base and J by 1 base, and 7 bases separated the two germline ends. CDR1 and CDR2 (germline): SGHAT, FQNNGV. This CDR3 has 14 residues. CDR3 in DNA: TGTGCCAGCAGCTTAGGGCAGGGCCAAGAGACCCAGTACTTC. Translating it yields CASSLGQGQETQYF. Full variable domain (rest looked up from reference TRBV11-2 and TRBJ2-5): EAGVAQSPRYKIIEKRQSVAFWCNPISGHATLYWYQQILGQGPKLLIQFQNNGVVDDSQLPKDRFSAERLKGVDSTLKIQPAKLEDSAVYLCASSLGQGQETQYFGPGTRLLVL.

The rearrangement uses TRBV6-1 and TRBJ1-4; tentatively, D is TRBD1 (6 bases). The CDR3 extends over 16 amino acids. Germline CDR1 MNHNS, CDR2 SASEGT. Deletions cut 6 bases from V and 7 bases from J, with 21 bases between. Written as DNA, the CDR3 is TGTGCCAGCAGCGAAACATTGACAGGAGGAGGTGAAAAACTGTTTTTT. Amino acid sequence: CASSETLTGGGEKLFF.

The V gene is TRBV30, the J gene TRBJ1-6, with D tentatively TRBD1 (5 bases). CDR1 GTSNPN and CDR2 SVGIG come from the germline V gene (reference sequence). Trimming stripped 8 bases from V and 10 bases from J, with 15 bases between. CDR3 length: 12 amino acids. The CDR3 here is CAAGTEVSPLHF. CDR3 nucleotide sequence: TGTGCCGCGGGGACCGAGGTATCACCCCTCCACTTT.

The rearrangement uses TRBV4-3 and TRBJ2-2, with 8 bases aligning to TRBD2. This CDR3 has 17 amino acids. Germline V gene lookup returns CDR1 LGHNA and CDR2 YSLEER. The V and J ends lost 0 bases and 0 bases, in that order; junction bases with no gene match: 3. The CDR3 region is CASSQDLAGTNTGELFF. The CDR3 nucleotides read TGCGCCAGCAGCCAAGATTTAGCGGGAACGAACACCGGGGAGCTGTTTTTT.

This rearrangement joins TRBV5-1 to TRBJ2-3; TRBD1 agrees at 7 bases. Germline trimming cut 3 bases from V and 10 bases from J; bases unmatched to any gene: 23. The CDR3 runs to 18 residues. Germline CDR1 is SGHRS and CDR2 is YFSETQ. Written as DNA, the CDR3 is TGCGCCAGCAGCTCTCACGAGCCCGGGACAGTCGCCGTCGAGGCGCAGTATTTT. This encodes CASSSHEPGTVAVEAQYF.

This chain joins TRBV18 and TRBJ1-3; tentative D call: TRBD1 (6 bases). The CDR3 has 15 residues. Germline V lookup: CDR1 KGHSH, CDR2 LQKENI. V lost 2 bases to trimming and J lost 4 bases, with 12 bases between them. As DNA, the CDR3 is TGTGCCAGCTCACCAGGGCGGACAGTAGGAAACACCATATATTTT. Amino acid sequence: CASSPGRTVGNTIYF.

V is TRBV2 and J is TRBJ2-2; D might be TRBD2 (5 bases). Trimming removed 2 bases at V and 3 bases at J, with 7 bases between. From germline, CDR1 is SNHLY and CDR2 FYNNEI. The CDR3 is 14 amino acids. This chain's CDR3 is CASSELRDTGELFF. The DNA of the CDR3 is TGTGCCAGCAGTGAATTGAGGGACACCGGGGAGCTGTTTTTT.

A few counts support this clone. The V and J genes are TRBV4-3 and TRBJ2-7; TRBD2 matches 7 bases. The CDR3 runs to 15 residues. After removal of 1 base from V and 3 bases from J, the junction contained 6 bases not matched to a gene. The germline gives CDR1 LGHNA, CDR2 YSLEER. CDR3 sequence reads: CASSQGLTSVYEQYF. The CDR3 bases are TGCGCCAGCAGCCAAGGCCTTACTAGCGTCTACGAGCAGTACTTC.

The sample holds a few counts of this clone. The chain joins TRBV28 to TRBJ2-7, with TRBD2 matching 8 bases. Germline loops: CDR1 MDHEN, CDR2 SYDVKM. The CDR3 runs 14 residues. V dropped 5 bases and J dropped 1; count of bases not matched to a gene: 4. The CDR3 region has the DNA TGTGCCAGCAGTCCGGGGGGGCGGTCCTACGAGCAGTACTTC. Translating gives CASSPGGRSYEQYF.

On this clone itself: Its ends do not fully match the called genes, so a read error is possible. This chain connects TRBV13 to TRBJ1-3; 8 nucleotides agree with TRBD1. This CDR3 contains 15 residues. Germline CDR1 is PRHDT and CDR2 is FYEKMQ (reference sequence). CDR3 nucleotide sequence: TGTGCCAGCAGCGTAGGACAGGGCAGGGGAAACACCATATATTTT. This gives the protein CASSVGQGRGNTIYF. The whole variable domain, filled in from reference TRBV13 and TRBJ1-3, reads AAGVIQSPRHLIKEKRETATLKCYPIPRHDTVYWYQQGPGQDPQFLISFYEKMQSDKGSIPDRFSAQQFSDYHSELNMSSLELGDSALYFCASSVGQGRGNTIYFGEGSWLTVV.

V usage is TRBV5-1 and J usage is TRBJ2-5; 9 nucleotides align to TRBD1. V lost 4 bases to trimming and J lost 4 bases; unmatched junction nucleotides: 5. CDR3 length equals 14 residues. Germline values: CDR1 SGHRS, CDR2 YFSETQ. The CDR3 loop is CASSVTGGAETQYF. CDR3 DNA: TGCGCCAGCAGCGTGACAGGGGGGGCAGAGACCCAGTACTTC.

The chain has TRBV7-9 and TRBJ1-2, with D possibly matching TRBD1 (5 bases). This CDR3 has 12 residues. Germline CDR1 and CDR2: SEHNR and FQNEAQ (reference sequence). V lost 0 bases, J lost 9 bases, and 8 bases lay in between. Written as DNA, the CDR3 is TGTGCCAGCAGCTTAGCTGACAGTAGCTACACCTTC. Protein sequence: CASSLADSSYTF.

The chain uses TRBV7-9 and TRBJ2-1, with 8 bases aligning to TRBD1. V lost 5 bases to trimming and J lost 5 bases; unmatched junction nucleotides: 5. Germline V gives CDR1 SEHNR, CDR2 FQNEAQ (reference sequence). The CDR3 extends over 14 amino acids. This chain's CDR3 is CASSPGQGHNEQFF. The CDR3 region has the DNA TGTGCCAGCAGCCCTGGACAGGGTCACAATGAGCAGTTCTTC. Full variable domain (rest looked up from reference TRBV7-9 and TRBJ2-1): DTGVSQNPRHKITKRGQNVTFRCDPISEHNRLYWYRQTLGQGPEFLTYFQNEAQLEKSRLLSDRFSAERPKGSFSTLEIQRTEQGDSAMYLCASSPGQGHNEQFFGPGTRLTVL.

The V call is TRBV6-1, the J call TRBJ1-1, with TRBD1 matching 8 bases. The CDR3 has 15 residues. Trimming removed 6 bases from V and 1 base from J; junction bases left unmatched: 7. Looked up from germline, CDR1 is MNHNS and CDR2 is SASEGT. Written as DNA, the CDR3 is TGTGCCAGCAGCCGTGGACAGGGACGGAACACTGAAGCTTTCTTT. Translated, it gives CASSRGQGRNTEAFF.

The gene calls are TRBV7-2 and TRBJ2-1; 12 bases line up with TRBD2. CDR3 length: 16 amino acids. J lost 4 bases, V lost 4 bases, and 5 bases had no gene match. Germline V CDR1 and CDR2: SGHTA, FQGNSA. In DNA, the CDR3 is TGTGCCAGCAGCTATCTAGCGGGAGGGTATTACAATGAGCAGTTCTTC. As protein: CASSYLAGGYYNEQFF.

The gene calls are TRBV10-3 and TRBJ2-3; 9 bases agree with TRBD2. CDR1 and CDR2 from the germline V gene are ENHRY and SYGVKD. Germline trimming cut 7 bases from V and 4 bases from J; bases unmatched to any gene: 6. This CDR3 comprises 14 residues. The DNA for the CDR3 is TGTGCCATCAATGGCGGGGGGGCGTCAGATACGCAGTATTTT. As protein: CAINGGGASDTQYF.

This clone came up a few times. V is TRBV5-1 and J is TRBJ1-6, with 8 bases aligning to TRBD1. This CDR3 comprises 13 residues. The V gene end was trimmed by 2 bases and the J gene end by 9 bases; junction bases not matched to a gene: 1. Germline V lookup: CDR1 SGHRS, CDR2 YFSETQ. CDR3 bases: TGCGCCAGCAGCTTAGGACAGGGTTCACCCCTCCACTTT. Amino acids: CASSLGQGSPLHF. The entire variable domain, with the rest obtained from reference TRBV5-1 and TRBJ1-6, is as follows: KAGVTQTPRYLIKTRGQQVTLSCSPISGHRSVSWYQQTPGQGLQFLFEYFSETQRNKGNFPGRFSGRQFSNSRSEMNVSTLELGDSALYLCASSLGQGSPLHFGNGTRLTVT.